This TCR beta chain emerged from a study of cytomegalovirus exposure and HLA in healthy donors. Points on this clone: What it binds is not known. At one end, the junction sequence differs from germline, possibly due to a read error.

CDR3 length: 14 residues. The germline CDR1 and CDR2 sequences are LGHNA and YSLEER. Study observations and caveats: A missense variant in DCLRE1C was later tied to TCR beta V- and J-gene trimming. Several of the most significant clusters appeared, in a later analysis, to be linked to common viral pathogens.

PCR employed 60 Vbeta and 13 Jbeta primers. Measured with immunoSEQ multiplex PCR; TCRdb has only the in-frame clones, and not every one. The sample lists 120,000 or so clones; approximately 82% were seen once. Healthy individuals who donated bone marrow served as the donors. This TCR was recovered from a man aged 25 to 45 in good health and CMV-seropositive. Sample: PBMCs. The gene calls are TRBV4-3 and TRBJ2-3, with 7 bases fitting TRBD2. The CDR3: CASSQETSRDTQYF. The CDR3 DNA sequence: TGCGCCAGCAGCCAAGAGACTAGCAGAGATACGCAGTATTTT.